This T cell receptor (beta chain) was sequenced during a study of T cells in narcolepsy. TCRdb keeps only in-frame clones here, not all; method: immunoSEQ multiplex PCR. The repertoire holds under 35,000 clones, with roughly four fifths as singletons. V dropped 2 bases and J dropped 4 bases, with 8 bases sitting between them. The CDR3 is made up of 13 amino acids. Germline CDR1 reads MDHEN; CDR2 reads SYDVKM. The chain joins TRBV28 to TRBJ2-5, with D possibly matching TRBD2 (6 bases). The clonotype comes from a human donor in good health. Specimen: memory (CD45RA-) CD4+ T cells from blood. The DNA for the CDR3 is TGTGCCAGCAGTTTAACCGGGGGAGAGACCCAGTACTTC. Translated: CASSLTGGETQYF.